These 18 T cell receptor beta chains were all obtained from the same sample, sequenced in a study of regulatory T cells in long-lasting Graves disease. Combining iRepertoire HTBI primers with Arm-PCR of CDR3 regions, the authors built TCR beta libraries. From the multiplex PCR reads, TCRdb called clonotypes with MiXCR, one entry per CDR3 protein. The sample lists approximately 500,000 distinct CDR3 sequences; 20% to 25% were seen once. Stated time point: persistent/refractory GD, antithyroid drugs over 5 years with positive TRAb. There was RNA extracted from PBMCs, and the TCR library was made from it. Sample: peripheral blood mononuclear cells (PBMCs), taken when the disease was refractory, from a patient treated with antithyroid drugs. The origin of the receptors is a female donor with Graves disease.

This clonotype was seen ten or more times. The chain is built from TRBV12-3 or TRBV12-4 and TRBJ1-2; 9 nucleotides align to TRBD1. The CDR3 covers 15 residues. The J segment lost 3 bases and the V segment lost 5 bases, leaving 7 bases of the junction unmatched. The CDR3 DNA reads as TGTGCCAGCAGTGAGGCGGGACAGGGTGACTATGGCTACACCTTC. Translated, it gives CASSEAGQGDYGYTF.

The rearrangement uses TRBV6-1 and TRBJ1-1, with D tentatively TRBD1 (5 bases). The CDR3 has 14 amino acids. Germline V CDR1 and CDR2: MNHNS, SASEGT. V was cut by 5 bases and J by 1 base, with 11 bases left in between. The CDR3 bases are TGTGCCAGCAGTACTATCGGGGGGAACACTGAAGCTTTCTTT. Translated, it gives CASSTIGGNTEAFF.

This clonotype was seen many times. The V and J genes are TRBV24-1 and TRBJ2-5, with a tentative D call TRBD1 (5 bases). With 5 bases removed from V and 4 bases from J, the gap between germline ends came to 13 bases. CDR3 length: 14 residues. CDR1 KGHDR and CDR2 SFDVKD come from the germline V gene. CDR3 DNA sequence: TGTGCCACCAGTGCCACGACAGAAACAGAGACCCAGTACTTC. This gives the protein CATSATTETETQYF.

In the case of this clonotype: This probably arose from a read error, given a far larger clone one base away. The V and J genes are TRBV7-2 and TRBJ2-5; 12 nucleotides agree with TRBD2. The germline V gene encodes CDR1 SGHTA and CDR2 FQGNSA. This CDR3 is built from 17 residues. The CDR3 loop reads CASGFRLAGDYQETQYF. The CDR3 region has the DNA TGTGCCAGCGGCTTCAGACTAGCGGGGGACTACCAAGAGACCCAGTACTTC.

The V call is TRBV28, the J call TRBJ2-3; possibly TRBD1 or TRBD2 for D (5 bases each). The germline V and J ends were trimmed by 3 bases and 4 bases, with 8 bases remaining between them. Germline V CDR1 and CDR2: MDHEN, SYDVKM. The length of the CDR3 is 13 residues. The CDR3: CASSFMGADTQYF. The CDR3 region has the DNA TGTGCCAGCAGTTTTATGGGGGCAGATACGCAGTATTTT.

The chain recombines TRBV27 with TRBJ2-3, with 10 bases identical to TRBD2. Losses at the gene ends were 5 bases for V and 3 bases for J; bases not matched to a gene: 14. Germline loops: CDR1 MNHEY, CDR2 SMNVEV (reference sequence). The CDR3 has 18 residues. The CDR3: CASSLLSGGAESTDTQYF. The CDR3 DNA reads TGTGCCAGCAGTCTCTTAAGCGGGGGGGCCGAGTCAACAGATACGCAGTATTTT.

This clonotype was seen more than once but under ten times. This chain uses TRBV20-1 with TRBJ1-3, with no clear D. The CDR3 is 13 amino acids. Trimming cost V 4 bases and J 0 bases, with 7 bases left between them. The germline V gene has CDR1 DFQATT and CDR2 SNEGSKA (reference sequence). The CDR3 reads CSAIHSSGNTIYF. The CDR3 DNA follows: TGCAGTGCTATACACAGCTCTGGAAACACCATATATTTT.

This clonotype was detected a few times. J is TRBJ2-7 and V is TRBV14; possibly TRBD1 for D (6 bases). The CDR3 runs 13 residues. CDR1 and CDR2 (germline): SGHDN, FVKESK. Trimming took 4 bases from V and 7 from J, leaving 14 bases between them. CDR3 amino acids: CASSRDTPSEQYF. CDR3 coding DNA: TGTGCCAGCAGCCGGGACACTCCATCGGAGCAGTACTTC.

The chain joins TRBV14 to TRBJ1-1; D is ambiguous. From germline, CDR1 is SGHDN and CDR2 FVKESK. The germline V and J ends were trimmed by 4 bases and 4 bases, with 10 bases remaining between them. CDR3 length: 13 residues. Written as DNA, the CDR3 is TGTGCCAGCAGCCGCCTTGTTAGCACTGAAGCTTTCTTT. Residues: CASSRLVSTEAFF.

A few counts support this clonotype. The chain employs TRBV7-9 and TRBJ2-2; D might be TRBD1 (5 bases). Germline V gene lookup returns CDR1 SEHNR and CDR2 FQNEAQ (reference sequence). The CDR3 is 14 amino acids. V lost 4 bases to trimming and J lost 3 bases, with 9 bases between them. Here the CDR3 DNA reads TGTGCCAGCAGCTGGATCAGGGACACCGGGGAGCTGTTTTTT. Protein: CASSWIRDTGELFF. The whole variable domain, filled in from reference TRBV7-9 and TRBJ2-2, reads DTGVSQNPRHKITKRGQNVTFRCDPISEHNRLYWYRQTLGQGPEFLTYFQNEAQLEKSRLLSDRFSAERPKGSFSTLEIQRTEQGDSAMYLCASSWIRDTGELFFGEGSRLTVL.

This clonotype occurred many times. This chain uses TRBV3-1 with TRBJ1-1, with D possibly being TRBD1 (5 bases). Germline V gene lookup returns CDR1 LGHDT and CDR2 YNNKEL (reference sequence). This CDR3 region has 13 residues. V lost 3 bases and J lost 8, with 13 bases in between. This chain's CDR3 is CASSQDGGSEAFF. CDR3 coding DNA: TGTGCCAGCAGCCAGGACGGGGGAAGCGAAGCTTTCTTT.

Ten or more counts support this clonotype. The rearrangement joins TRBV6-1 to TRBJ1-4, with D maybe TRBD1 (5 bases). This CDR3 region has 14 residues. CDR1 and CDR2 from the germline V gene are MNHNS and SASEGT. V lost 6 bases to trimming and J lost 6 bases, with 14 bases between them. The CDR3 sequence is CASSTGGLDEKLFF. In nucleotides, the CDR3 is TGTGCCAGCAGCACCGGGGGATTAGATGAAAAACTGTTTTTT.

The rearrangement links TRBV5-1 to TRBJ1-1, with D possibly matching TRBD1 (6 bases). This CDR3 comprises 16 residues. V was trimmed by 1 base and J by 0 bases, leaving 13 bases between them. CDR1 SGHRS and CDR2 YFSETQ come from the germline V gene. This CDR3 is CASSLISGTMNTEAFF. The CDR3 nucleotides read TGCGCCAGCAGCTTGATCTCCGGGACAATGAACACTGAAGCTTTCTTT.

Many counts were recorded for this clonotype. The chain couples TRBV7-2 to TRBJ2-5, with a possible D match to TRBD1 (6 bases). CDR3 size: 13 residues. Trimming left V 5 bases short and J 2 bases short, with 9 bases between. Per germline, CDR1 SGHTA and CDR2 FQGNSA. The CDR3 protein is CASSADSQETQYF. CDR3 nucleotides: TGTGCCAGCAGCGCGGACAGTCAAGAGACCCAGTACTTC.

This clonotype was recorded at least ten times. The chain carries TRBV11-2 and TRBJ2-7; TRBD2 aligns across 12 bases. Germline CDR1 and CDR2: SGHAT and FQNNGV. This CDR3 region has 16 residues. Trimming cost V 5 bases and J 4 bases; bases outside gene matches: 9. This CDR3 reads CASSNRLAGDSYEQYF. DNA for the CDR3: TGTGCCAGCAGCAACCGACTAGCGGGGGACTCTTACGAGCAGTACTTC.

This clonotype was detected only a few times. The chain employs TRBV28 and TRBJ2-7; TRBD1 aligns across 9 bases. Germline-derived CDR1 and CDR2 are MDHEN and SYDVKM. The CDR3 is 13 residues long. After removal of 10 bases from V and 2 bases from J, the junction contained 6 bases not matched to a gene. The CDR3 region has the DNA TGTGCCACCAAGACAGGGGGGACCTACGAGCAGTACTTC. This translates into CATKTGGTYEQYF.

This clonotype occurred a few times. The gene calls are TRBV19 and TRBJ1-1, with D unresolved. V was clipped by 4 bases and J by 3 bases, with 9 bases between them. From germline, CDR1 is LNHDA and CDR2 SQIVND (reference sequence). CDR3 size: 13 residues. The DNA of the CDR3 is TGTGCCAGTAGTACCACACGCGACACTGAAGCTTTCTTT. It is translated as CASSTTRDTEAFF.

This clonotype was counted only a few times. This sequence joins TRBV5-1 and TRBJ2-3, with TRBD1 as a possible D gene (5 bases). This CDR3 is built from 15 residues. Germline CDR1 reads SGHRS; CDR2 reads YFSETQ. The V end lost 2 bases, the J end lost 3 bases, and 13 bases lay between the germline ends. CDR3 loop: CASSFSTDNTDTQYF. The CDR3 DNA follows: TGCGCCAGCAGCTTTTCGACAGATAATACAGATACGCAGTATTTT.